This T cell receptor beta chain emerged from a study of blood T cells in healthy people across ages. Germline CDR1 DFQATT, CDR2 SNEGSKA (reference sequence). The V and J ends lost 0 bases and 4 bases, in that order; junction bases with no gene match: 2. The length of the CDR3 is 13 residues. This clonotype was recorded a few times. Its antigen is not known. Healthy individuals of Caucasian origin from Russia, aged roughly 6 to 95, served as donors. Study-wide findings and caveats: Versus aged donors, long-lived donors had higher diversity and more naive CD4+ cells.

Next came a second PCR, run for about 7 to 12 cycles, which used a sample-barcoded 5' primer along with a J-beta primer mix. Every sample gave at least 3 million paired-end reads containing CDR3. TCRdb re-called the 5' RACE reads with MiXCR, one entry per CDR3 protein. The data contain 550,000 to 800,000 distinct CDR3 sequences, under 25% of them singletons. The sequencing sample was made of blood. The sequence was collected from a man between 65 and 85 years old in good health. The chain employs TRBV20-1 and TRBJ2-5, with TRBD2 matching over 7 bases. CDR3 loop: CSARDPGGETQYF. CDR3 nucleotide sequence: TGCAGTGCTAGAGATCCGGGGGGAGAGACCCAGTACTTC.